This T cell receptor (beta chain) was documented in a study of early T cells in non-severe SARS-CoV-2 infection. Whole-study results and caveats: In VDJdb matching, anti-spike CD8 responses were favored while private and CD4 specificities went missing.

This clonotype occurred many times. Its antigen is still unknown. This CDR3 spans 12 amino acids. Trimming removed 0 bases from V and 6 bases from J, with 6 bases in between. The V gene's germline CDR1 is SGHTA and CDR2 FQGNSA. The TCR library protocol was used to attach unique molecular identifiers. These identifiers were attached to individual cDNA molecules. TCRdb ran MiXCR on the 5' RACE reads and lists one entry per CDR3 protein. The table lists 87,000 or so distinct CDR3 sequences, over 9% of them singletons. The specimen sequenced was whole blood. This receptor was obtained from an adult who was a healthcare worker with PCR-confirmed SARS-CoV-2 infection or an uninfected control (not recorded which). V usage is TRBV7-2 and J usage is TRBJ2-7; TRBD2 is a possible D gene (5 bases). The CDR3 loop reads CASSLASAEQYF. CDR3 DNA sequence: TGTGCCAGCAGCTTAGCTAGCGCCGAGCAGTACTTC.